This T cell receptor beta chain was documented in a study of shared clonotypes between healthy human individuals. Sequencing used immunoSEQ multiplex PCR; TCRdb keeps in-frame clones, though not all of them. This sample yields around 1.6 million clones, of which 95% to 99% are seen a single time; 0.4% to 0.45% belongs to the top ten. The CDR3 consists of 14 residues. Germline lookup yields CDR1 LGHNT and CDR2 FRNRAP. Trimming removed 5 bases from V and 3 bases from J, with 11 bases in between. For this clone: Its antigen is unidentified.

General observations from the study: In this cohort, only blood was sampled, and tissue repertoires likely differ. Generation of non-shared clonotypes was less probable than generation of clonotypes shared by all four donors.

Caucasian adults residing in Nashville, Tennessee made up all the donors. The sequence was collected from a man younger than 45 in good health. J is TRBJ1-5 and V is TRBV12-5, with no clear D. What was sequenced was naive CD4+ T cells sorted from blood. The subset denotes: CD45RA+ positively selected. The CDR3 bases are TGTGCTAGTGGTAAAGGAGGGTACAATCAGCCCCAGCATTTT. Its protein is CASGKGGYNQPQHF.